This T cell receptor (beta chain) was sequenced in a study of shared clonotypes between healthy human individuals. V lost 4 bases and J lost 8, with 22 bases in between. Germline V CDR1 and CDR2: SGHNT, YYREEE (reference sequence). CDR3 length: 16 amino acids. Study observations and caveats: In a few donors, around 5% of naive CD4 clonotypes appeared in common. Non-shared clonotypes displayed generation probabilities falling below those of clonotypes present in all four donors. Memory subsets generally showed smaller estimated richness than naive subsets did.

Investigators spread the genomic DNA of each subset evenly over several immunoSEQ plates. The data were produced by immunoSEQ multiplex PCR, yet TCRdb's version contains in-frame clones alone and is incomplete. The data show about 1,500,000 clones, roughly 96% seen once. About this clone itself: The antigen is undetermined.

The chain uses TRBV5-4 and TRBJ2-1, with D possibly called TRBD1 or TRBD2 (5 bases each). This receptor was obtained from a man aged 25-45 years in good health. Sequencing used naive CD4+ T cells sorted from blood. Described subset: CD45RA+ positively selected. The CDR3 sequence is CASSEGASRGLYEQFF. The CDR3 DNA follows: TGTGCCAGCAGCGAAGGGGCCTCTCGGGGTCTCTATGAGCAGTTCTTC.